The clone carrying this T cell receptor (beta chain) was counted once. The antigen remains undetermined. Treatment reported: roughly 10-day PBMC culture with coronavirus spike peptide pools or control peptides (ViraFEST assay). The assay that was used to sequence DNA from cultured CD4+ T cells was the Oncomine TCR Beta short-read assay. TCRdb independently ran MiXCR on the PCR reads; one entry per CDR3 protein. The table shows around 10,000 distinct CDR3 sequences, with around 58% occurring only once. This sample is part of a study of vaccination and CD4 T cells after COVID-19. Whole-study results and caveats: 304 of 307 vaccine-specific clones from convalescent patients were spike mono-reactive.

The CDR3 loop spans 13 amino acids. The V and J ends lost 1 base and 5 bases respectively, with 9 bases between them. Germline assignment: CDR1 SGDLS and CDR2 YYNGEE. V and J are TRBV9 and TRBJ1-1; D is undetermined. Specimen: CD4+ T cells from blood, cultured in vitro. This TCR came from a human donor who had recovered from COVID-19. CDR3 loop: CASSVIPGTEAFF. For the CDR3, the DNA is TGTGCCAGCAGCGTAATTCCGGGGACTGAAGCTTTCTTT. Using reference TRBV9 and TRBJ1-1 for the parts outside the CDR3, the full variable domain is DSGVTQTPKHLITATGQRVTLRCSPRSGDLSVYWYQQSLDQGLQFLIQYYNGEERAKGNILERFSAQQFPDLHSELNLSSLELGDSALYFCASSVIPGTEAFFGQGTRLTVV.